The rows below give T cell receptor beta chains drawn from one sample of a study of T cells in Graves' hyperthyroidism and ophthalmopathy. TCRdb analysed the multiplex PCR reads with MiXCR anew, one entry per CDR3 protein. The data hold more than 550,000 distinct CDR3 sequences, with roughly 46% observed a single time. Sequencing input: peripheral blood or thyroid tissue (not recorded which). Receptors were obtained from an adult man with Graves' disease, either hyperthyroidism or ophthalmopathy (not recorded which). Both conserved end residues are part of each CDR3. Clone size appears in some rows only: once, few, many, or a class for an expanded clone.

CASGRGSMNTEAFF	few	TRBJ1-1	TRBV2
CSARSDLPYEQYF	few	TRBJ2-7	TRBV20-1
CASSYGTGYTYEHF	.	TRBJ1-5	TRBV7-9
CASSLPQGAKETQYF	once	TRBJ2-5	TRBV6-5
CASRSGTGSGYNSPLHF	.	TRBJ1-6	TRBV7-2
CSGWDRGKKLFF	.	TRBJ1-4	TRBV29-1
CSYQGHRGETQYF	.	TRBJ2-5	TRBV20-1
CASSLGPGKGEKLFF	.	TRBJ1-4	TRBV7-2
CSAIPTGDPSGYTF	.	TRBJ1-2	TRBV29-1
CASSIGQGEPQHF	once	TRBJ1-5	TRBV5-8
CAINRDRGEKLFF	many	TRBJ1-4	TRBV10-3
CASPGSLAQGARGYTF	.	TRBJ1-2	TRBV2
CSAEQRSSYERYF	.	TRBJ2-7	TRBV20-1
CSAQEVETQYF	many	TRBJ2-5	TRBV20-1
CSATWDSMSTEAFF	.	TRBJ1-1	TRBV20-1
CAISGPGLRNYGYTF	many	TRBJ1-2	TRBV10-3
CSAEAGDAYGYTF	.	TRBJ1-2	TRBV20-1
CASSLGSGSSGNTIYF	many	TRBJ1-3	TRBV5-1
CSVEGQGMKTQYF	many	TRBJ2-5	TRBV29-1
CASTVPDLQETQYF	.	TRBJ2-5	TRBV12-3/TRBV12-4
CASTAAGTYEQYF	.	TRBJ2-7	TRBV25-1
CASSLVTGPGNTIYF	.	TRBJ1-3	TRBV5-8
CASSLLQGVRTEAFF	few	TRBJ1-1	TRBV7-8
CASSLAGSDSPLHF	many	TRBJ1-6	TRBV7-6
CASSRLAGEKLFF	many	TRBJ1-4	TRBV2
CASSGRIGTGAYEQYF	.	TRBJ2-7	TRBV7-9
CASSFSNSYEQYF	.	TRBJ2-7	TRBV7-9
CASSLAMGRAHGYTF	few	TRBJ1-2	TRBV12-3/TRBV12-4
CASSQGAGGPPYEQYF	once	TRBJ2-7	TRBV7-2
CSVTGGAYGYTF	.	TRBJ1-2	TRBV29-1
CASREEGRGYEQYF	.	TRBJ2-7	TRBV2
CASSRAGAMKTQYF	many	TRBJ2-5	TRBV11-1
CASTTYGRGELFF	.	TRBJ2-2	TRBV24-1
CSAPGQGLGMNTEAFF	.	TRBJ1-1	TRBV20-1
CASRPGQLGSTEAFF	.	TRBJ1-1	TRBV2
CASSEVEVDEKLFF	.	TRBJ1-4	TRBV2
CASSVDPAGANTEAFF	.	TRBJ1-1	TRBV9
CASSLTGGHSPLHF	many	TRBJ1-6	TRBV5-1
CASSDGPSYEQYF	many	TRBJ2-7	TRBV6-5
CSSGGSGANVLTF	many	TRBJ2-6	TRBV20-1
CSAALPENTEAFF	.	TRBJ1-1	TRBV20-1
CASSPVGNNQPQHF	.	TRBJ1-5	TRBV7-8